This passage covers 15 T cell receptor beta chains from one sample sequenced in a study of blood T cell repertoires in COVID-19. Data came from immunoSEQ multiplex PCR; TCRdb stores just in-frame clones and leaves some out. There are some 180,000 clones in the sample; about four fifths occur only once, and under 3.5% lies in the top ten. Material for sequencing was peripheral blood. All receptors derive from a woman over 75 with COVID-19, enrolled during active disease.

This clone was seen more than once but under ten times. This chain links TRBV3-1 (or the pseudogene TRBV3-2) with TRBJ2-1, with D possibly matching TRBD1 (5 bases). Germline CDR1 LGHDT, CDR2 YNNKEL (reference sequence). The CDR3 length is 16 residues. The ends were cut back, 1 base at V and 1 base at J, with 11 bases in the middle. DNA for the CDR3: TGTGCCAGCAGCCAAGCCCTGGGGCCTTCCTACAATGAGCAGTTCTTC. Protein product: CASSQALGPSYNEQFF.

This clone was detected ten times or more. The chain is built from TRBV2 and TRBJ1-5; 11 nucleotides line up with TRBD1. The CDR3 totals 15 residues. Germline V gene lookup returns CDR1 SNHLY and CDR2 FYNNEI. After removal of 6 bases from V and 6 bases from J, the junction contained 7 bases not matched to a gene. CDR3 amino acids: CASRAGTGGSQPQHF. The CDR3 DNA sequence: TGTGCCAGCAGGGCCGGGACAGGGGGGAGTCAGCCCCAGCATTTT.

The chain uses TRBV5-1 and TRBJ1-5; 9 bases are shared with TRBD1. With V trimmed by 4 bases and J by 4 bases, 3 bases remained unmatched. This CDR3 comprises 14 residues. Germline V CDR1 and CDR2: SGHRS, YFSETQ. This CDR3 is CASSTTGGNQPQHF. CDR3 sequence (DNA): TGCGCCAGCAGCACGACAGGGGGGAATCAGCCCCAGCATTTT.

The rearrangement links TRBV7-2 to TRBJ2-5; maybe TRBD2 (6 bases). This CDR3 has 13 residues. With 4 bases removed from V and 5 bases from J, the gap between germline ends came to 11 bases. CDR1 is SGHTA and CDR2 is FQGNSA in the germline V gene. The CDR3 DNA follows: TGTGCCAGCAGCTGGGACTGGTCGGAGACCCAGTACTTC. This translates into CASSWDWSETQYF.

The chain couples TRBV28 to TRBJ2-3, with TRBD1 matching 8 bases. This CDR3 has 14 amino acids. Per germline, CDR1 MDHEN and CDR2 SYDVKM. The CDR3 is CATWIRGRVDTQYF. The CDR3 DNA follows: TGTGCGACGTGGATCAGGGGGCGGGTAGATACGCAGTATTTT.

The CDR3, as DNA: TGTGCCAGCAGTCGACTCCAGGGGGCAAAGTACGAGCAGTACTTC. Translation gives CASSRLQGAKYEQYF. This chain uses TRBV6-2 or TRBV6-3 with TRBJ2-7; 8 bases are a match to TRBD1. This CDR3 is 15 amino acids long. V trimming: 5 bases; J trimming: 4 bases; junction bases outside the gene matches: 10. CDR1 is MNHEY and CDR2 is SVGEGT in the germline V gene.

The chain has TRBV4-2 and TRBJ2-7; 11 bases line up with TRBD2. The ends lost 1 base at V and 5 bases at J; junction bases unmatched: 7. The germline V gene encodes CDR1 LGHNA and CDR2 YNFKEQ. This CDR3 spans 16 amino acids. CDR3: CASSQAASGRIHEQYF. DNA for the CDR3: TGTGCCAGCAGCCAAGCGGCTAGCGGGAGGATCCACGAGCAGTACTTC.

The gene calls are TRBV24-1 and TRBJ1-1, with D possibly matching TRBD1 (6 bases). The CDR3 covers 13 residues. CDR1 and CDR2 from the germline V gene are KGHDR and SFDVKD. Trimming shortened V by 4 bases and J by 10 bases, and 15 bases separated the two germline ends. Here the CDR3 reads CATSDHGETGAFF. The CDR3 DNA is TGTGCCACCAGTGACCATGGAGAGACAGGAGCTTTCTTT.

This clone was observed a few times. The V call is TRBV4-2, the J call TRBJ1-1; 8 bases agree with TRBD1. The length of the CDR3 is 14 residues. CDR1 is LGHNA, CDR2 YNFKEQ, per germline. V was pared by 2 bases and J by 3 bases, with 2 bases of the junction left unmatched. The CDR3: CASSQQGADTEAFF. Here the CDR3 DNA reads TGTGCCAGCAGCCAACAGGGGGCCGACACTGAAGCTTTCTTT.

The rearrangement uses TRBV28 and TRBJ1-3, with TRBD1 matching 9 bases. Germline V lookup: CDR1 MDHEN, CDR2 SYDVKM. The length of the CDR3 is 15 residues. V shed 6 bases, J shed 5 bases, and the junction held 8 bases outside the gene matches. The CDR3 region is CASRATGGFRNTIYF. The CDR3 DNA is TGTGCCAGCAGAGCGACAGGGGGATTTAGAAACACCATATATTTT.

The gene calls are TRBV2 and TRBJ1-2, with D possibly TRBD1 on 5 matching bases. This CDR3 has 12 amino acids. V was clipped by 9 bases and J by 4 bases, with 12 bases between them. Germline V lookup: CDR1 SNHLY, CDR2 FYNNEI. The CDR3, as DNA: TGTGCCAGGCGGGACGGCACCTATGGCTACACCTTC. Translating gives CARRDGTYGYTF.

V and J are TRBV6-5 and TRBJ2-3; D unclear. The CDR3 has 13 residues. Trimming stripped 6 bases from V and 6 bases from J, with 13 bases between. Germline values: CDR1 MNHEY, CDR2 SVGAGI. The CDR3 DNA reads TGTGCCAGCAGGTCAGGTCGTATGGATACGCAGTATTTT. Its protein is CASRSGRMDTQYF.

The chain carries TRBV18 and TRBJ2-1; TRBD2 agrees at 12 bases. The CDR3 is 18 amino acids. Germline V gene sequence: CDR1 KGHSH, CDR2 LQKENI. V was pared by 6 bases and J by 7 bases, with 16 bases of the junction left unmatched. The CDR3 DNA sequence: TGTGCCAGCTCCCCTCGGCCTAGCGGGGGGGCCGGGCGGAATGAGCAGTTCTTC. Translating gives CASSPRPSGGAGRNEQFF.

This rearrangement joins TRBV18 to TRBJ1-3, with 7 nucleotides matching TRBD1. Germline CDR1 and CDR2: KGHSH and LQKENI. This CDR3 contains 17 residues. Germline trimming cut 8 bases from V and 0 bases from J; bases unmatched to any gene: 13. The CDR3 DNA reads TGTGCCAGCCGGGGGAACGACAGGGTCAGCTCTGGAAACACCATATATTTT. Residues: CASRGNDRVSSGNTIYF.

This clone was seen a single time. The CDR3 spells CASSLQGARVQETQYF. The CDR3 nucleotides are TGTGCCAGCAGCCTTCAGGGGGCGCGGGTTCAGGAGACCCAGTACTTC. This chain uses TRBV7-6 with TRBJ2-5, with 8 bases matching TRBD1. Losses at the gene ends were 5 bases for V and 5 bases for J; bases not matched to a gene: 13. The CDR3 length is 16 residues. The V gene's germline CDR1 is SGHVS and CDR2 FNYEAQ.